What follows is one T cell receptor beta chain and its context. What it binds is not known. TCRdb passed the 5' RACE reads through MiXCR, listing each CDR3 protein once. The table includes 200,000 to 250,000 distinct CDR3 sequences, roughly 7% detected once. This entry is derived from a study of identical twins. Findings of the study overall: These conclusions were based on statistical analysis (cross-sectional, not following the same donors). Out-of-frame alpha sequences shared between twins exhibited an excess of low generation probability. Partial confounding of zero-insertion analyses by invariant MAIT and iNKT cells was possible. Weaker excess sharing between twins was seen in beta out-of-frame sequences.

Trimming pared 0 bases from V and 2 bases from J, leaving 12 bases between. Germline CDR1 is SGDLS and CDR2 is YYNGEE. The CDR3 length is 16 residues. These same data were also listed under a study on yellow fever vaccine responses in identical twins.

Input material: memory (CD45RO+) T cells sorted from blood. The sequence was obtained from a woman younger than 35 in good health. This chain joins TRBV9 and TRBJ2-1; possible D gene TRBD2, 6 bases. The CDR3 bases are TGTGCCAGCAGCGTAGCTGAAGGAGGGACCTACAATGAGCAGTTCTTC. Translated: CASSVAEGGTYNEQFF.